The clone carrying this T cell receptor (beta chain) has only a few counts. Its antigen is unidentified. The data derive from a study of T cells after yellow fever vaccination. Template switching with 5'RACE generated the TCR cDNA and added a universal primer site and UMIs. TCRdb analysed the 5' RACE reads with MiXCR anew, one entry per CDR3 protein. Counted here are 300,000 to 400,000 distinct CDR3 sequences, approximately 12% occurring once; the ten biggest clones make up 2.5% to 4%. Germline lookup yields CDR1 ENHRY and CDR2 SYGVKD. The ends were cut back, 6 bases at V and 4 bases at J, with 13 bases in the middle. The CDR3 length is 13 residues. Study findings and constraints: Abundant clonotypes from the bulk population could contaminate FACS-sorted repertoires.

The chain is built from TRBV10-3 and TRBJ2-7; D gene ambiguous. Specimen: CD4+ T cells sorted from PBMCs, collected 15 days after the yellow fever booster vaccination. The TCR was taken from a man between 18 and 29 years old who received the YFV17D yellow fever vaccine. The CDR3 reads CAISSRFRYEQYV. CDR3 nucleotide sequence: TGTGCCATCAGCTCAAGGTTCCGTTACGAGCAGTACGTC.